This entry describes one T cell receptor beta chain. Deep was the level used in running the assay. A roughly 220 ng quantity of DNA, tens of thousands of T cell genomes, went into the sorted-subset replicate PCRs. Generated by immunoSEQ multiplex PCR, the TCRdb table keeps only in-frame clones and is missing some. The sample shows 500,000 to 550,000 clones, about 96% of them seen only once. There are 16 residues in the CDR3. Germline-derived CDR1 and CDR2 are SGHRS and YFSETQ. Losses at the gene ends were 0 bases for V and 5 bases for J; bases not matched to a gene: 9. These data belong to a study of shared clonotypes between healthy human individuals.

Sequencing input: naive CD4+ T cells sorted from blood. Subset denoted: CD45RA+ positively selected. The genes are TRBV5-1 and TRBJ2-3; TRBD2 aligns across 7 bases. The clonotype comes from a woman aged 25 to 39 in good health. CDR3 protein: CASSLGLAVKGDTQYF. The CDR3 coding sequence is TGCGCCAGCAGCTTGGGGCTAGCGGTCAAAGGAGATACGCAGTATTTT.